This TCR beta chain stems from a study of blood T cell repertoires in COVID-19. About the research overall: The United States, Italy and Spain provided the acute and convalescent COVID-19 samples. Sample material is recorded as cDNA or gDNA derived from T cells, B-cell-depleted T cells, or PBMCs.

CDR1 and CDR2 (germline): SGHRS, YFSETQ. The CDR3 has 14 amino acids. Trimming removed 7 bases at V and 9 bases at J, with 20 bases between. In the original processing: It was from reference gene primer amplification that nucleated cell counts were estimated. Using immunoSEQ multiplex PCR, the repertoire was profiled, and TCRdb retains in-frame clones only, with some absent. From that table come the V and J calls and clone size; the DNA was used to work out D and trimming. The data hold approximately 38,000 clones, with around 90% observed a single time. The receptor's source is a woman aged 80 or over with acute or convalescent COVID-19. The specimen was peripheral blood. The V call is TRBV5-1, the J call TRBJ2-1; D is possibly TRBD1 (5 bases). For the CDR3, the DNA is TGCGCCAGCTCCCTGAGCAGGGTTAGTGGTGAGCAGTTCTTC. It codes for CASSLSRVSGEQFF.